These 21 T cell receptor beta chains were all obtained from the same sample, sequenced in a study of beta chain features in type 1 diabetes. Study-level points and caveats: Type 1 diabetes patients had TCRB CDR3s that were shorter (moderately but significantly so) in all four CD4+ subsets.

These receptors are not linked to any known antigen. TCRB transcripts that were expressed got sequenced, as all of the isolated RNA had been reverse transcribed. Sequencing was performed with immunoSEQ multiplex PCR; in TCRdb, only in-frame clones are kept and a portion is missing. The sample records hundreds of thousands of clones, more than 13% being singletons. Sequenced input: naive CD4+ T cells from blood. The source is a man aged 18 to 35 with type 1 diabetes.

CDR3 sequence reads: CAWSSSGFYEQYF. As DNA, the CDR3 is TGTGCCTGGAGCTCTAGCGGCTTCTACGAGCAGTACTTC. The genes are TRBV30 and TRBJ2-7; 7 bases fit TRBD2. Germline V lookup: CDR1 GTSNPN, CDR2 SVGIG (reference sequence). The CDR3 contains 13 residues. Trimming cost V 3 bases and J 3 bases; bases outside gene matches: 5.

In the case of this clone: In the same sample, other DNA sequences code for this CDR3. The chain has TRBV7-2 and TRBJ1-5, with 9 nucleotides matching TRBD1. CDR1 SGHTA and CDR2 FQGNSA come from the germline V gene. The CDR3 sequence is 14 residues long. With V trimmed by 5 bases and J by 5 bases, 4 bases remained unmatched. CDR3 amino acids: CASSPRQGDQPQHF. As DNA, the CDR3 is TGTGCCAGCAGCCCGCGACAGGGGGATCAGCCCCAGCATTTT.

The V and J genes are TRBV5-1 and TRBJ2-5; 8 positions agree with TRBD1. In germline, CDR1 is SGHRS, CDR2 YFSETQ. The CDR3 sequence is 14 residues long. Trimming at V came to 4 bases and at J to 5 bases, leaving 7 bases not matched to a gene. The CDR3 region is CASSAQGAGETQYF. In DNA form, the CDR3 reads TGCGCCAGCAGCGCGCAGGGGGCCGGCGAGACCCAGTACTTC.

The chain links TRBV9 to TRBJ2-7, with D perhaps matching TRBD1 (5 bases). There are 13 residues in the CDR3. CDR1 is SGDLS and CDR2 is YYNGEE in the germline V gene. V shed 2 bases and J shed 6 bases, with 12 bases lying between them. The DNA of the CDR3 is TGTGCCAGCAGCGTGCAGGGTTTGACCGAGCAGTACTTC. Its translation is CASSVQGLTEQYF.

This clone turned up a few times. The V call is TRBV29-1, the J call TRBJ1-2; tentative D call: TRBD1 (5 bases). The CDR3 has 13 residues. V gave up 6 bases and J gave up 0 bases, with 11 bases separating them. Germline V gene data show CDR1 as SQVTM and CDR2 as ANQGSEA. The chain's CDR3 is CSVARASNYGYTF. The DNA for the CDR3 is TGCAGCGTCGCCAGGGCCTCTAACTATGGCTACACCTTC.

The chain joins TRBV4-2 to TRBJ2-2, with D unclear. Germline assignment: CDR1 LGHNA and CDR2 YNFKEQ. The CDR3 runs 13 residues. V lost 5 bases and J 3 bases, leaving 7 bases between the germline ends. CDR3 sequence reads: CASSGHDTGELFF. The CDR3 DNA follows: TGTGCCAGCAGCGGGCACGACACCGGGGAGCTGTTTTTT.

This clone was observed a few times. The chain carries TRBV5-1 and TRBJ2-1; TRBD2 matches at 12 bases. The CDR3 contains 15 residues. Unmatched junction bases numbered 4, after V lost 0 bases and J lost 9 bases. The germline V gene encodes CDR1 SGHRS and CDR2 YFSETQ. The CDR3 spells CASSLGTSGASEQFF. The CDR3 region has the DNA TGCGCCAGCAGCTTGGGGACTAGCGGGGCAAGTGAGCAGTTCTTC.

The table lists this clone with a few counts. Compared with germline, one end of the junction differs, possibly owing to a read error. The V call is TRBV30, the J call TRBJ2-7; 8 bases are a match to TRBD1. Germline V CDR1 and CDR2: GTSNPN, SVGIG (reference sequence). The CDR3 runs to 11 residues. This CDR3 is CAWTLDRVNHF. The CDR3 DNA follows: TGTGCCTGGACCTTGGACAGGGTGAATCACTTC.

CDR3 DNA sequence: TGTGCCACCAGCAAAATGGACAGGAACACTGAAGCTTTCTTT. This encodes CATSKMDRNTEAFF. The chain recombines TRBV15 with TRBJ1-1, with D perhaps matching TRBD1 (6 bases). This CDR3 comprises 14 residues. The V gene's germline CDR1 is LNHNV and CDR2 YYDKDF (reference sequence). Trimming pared 4 bases from V and 1 base from J, leaving 10 bases between.

This CDR3 reads CASRRERESSYEQYF. For the CDR3, the DNA is TGTGCCAGCAGGCGCGAACGGGAGAGCTCCTACGAGCAGTACTTC. The rearrangement joins TRBV13 to TRBJ2-7; TRBD2 might be the D (6 bases). CDR3 size: 15 residues. The V end lost 6 bases, the J end lost 0 bases, and 15 bases lay between the germline ends. Germline CDR1 is PRHDT and CDR2 is FYEKMQ (reference sequence).

This clone has just a few counts. This chain connects TRBV18 to TRBJ1-6; 7 positions match TRBD1. Germline CDR1 KGHSH, CDR2 LQKENI. This CDR3 comprises 15 residues. Trimming cost V 3 bases and J 5 bases; bases outside gene matches: 4. The CDR3 DNA reads as TGTGCCAGCTCACCGGACAGGCCAAATAATTCACCCCTCCACTTT. Protein product: CASSPDRPNNSPLHF.

In its sample, this clone was seen a few times. The genes are TRBV11-2 and TRBJ2-3, with D possibly matching TRBD2 (6 bases). This CDR3 is built from 13 residues. Trimming cost V 2 bases and J 4 bases, with 7 bases left between them. Germline CDR1 reads SGHAT; CDR2 reads FQNNGV. In DNA form, the CDR3 reads TGTGCCAGCAGCTTACCGGGAGCAGATACGCAGTATTTT. It specifies CASSLPGADTQYF.

This clone was seen more than once but under ten times. The CDR3 DNA reads as TGTGCCAGCAGCAACATCCAGAGAAGAAATGAGCAGTTCTTC. Protein sequence: CASSNIQRRNEQFF. The chain combines TRBV21-1 with TRBJ2-1. TRBV21-1 is deemed a pseudogene. The length of the CDR3 is 14 residues.

The chain is built from TRBV2 and TRBJ1-6; D possibly corresponds to TRBD1 (6 bases). V dropped 7 bases and J dropped 9 bases, with 13 bases sitting between them. This CDR3 is built from 13 residues. Germline V gives CDR1 SNHLY, CDR2 FYNNEI. The CDR3 nucleotides read TGTGCCAGCACTACGGACAGCGGTTCACCCCTCCACTTT. Translation gives CASTTDSGSPLHF.

The chain carries TRBV4-3 and TRBJ2-3; perhaps D is TRBD1 or TRBD2 (6 bases each). Germline CDR1 reads LGHNA; CDR2 reads YSLEER. With 1 base removed from V and 1 base from J, the gap between germline ends came to 12 bases. The CDR3 loop spans 16 amino acids. Here the CDR3 reads CASSQGGAHGTDTQYF. The CDR3, as DNA: TGCGCCAGCAGCCAAGGGGGGGCCCACGGCACAGATACGCAGTATTTT.

The chain couples TRBV14 to TRBJ2-4, with D possibly matching TRBD2 (6 bases). V was cut by 4 bases and J by 0 bases, with 16 bases left in between. The CDR3 spans 17 residues. CDR1 and CDR2 from the germline V gene are SGHDN and FVKESK. The CDR3 sequence is CASSRGRTELAKNIQYF. The CDR3 DNA reads TGTGCCAGCAGCCGTGGGAGGACGGAGCTAGCCAAAAACATTCAGTACTTC.

V usage is TRBV30 and J usage is TRBJ1-5; perhaps TRBD1 as D (5 bases). Germline V gene sequence: CDR1 GTSNPN, CDR2 SVGIG (reference sequence). This CDR3 is 20 amino acids long. The V end lost 0 bases, the J end lost 0 bases, and 24 bases lay between the germline ends. CDR3 nucleotides: TGTGCCTGGAGTGTAACAAGACAGCTCCCAGCGGCCTATAGCAATCAGCCCCAGCATTTT. Translation gives CAWSVTRQLPAAYSNQPQHF.

In its sample, this clone was seen a few times. This chain joins TRBV5-1 and TRBJ2-1; 8 bases fit TRBD2. V was clipped by 4 bases and J by 5 bases; unmatched bases: 5. The CDR3 sequence is 14 residues long. The germline V gene has CDR1 SGHRS and CDR2 YFSETQ. The CDR3 sequence: CASSITSGNNEQFF. CDR3 coding DNA: TGCGCCAGCAGCATTACTAGCGGAAACAATGAGCAGTTCTTC.

This clone was seen more than once but under ten times. This chain joins TRBV30 and TRBJ2-3; TRBD2 agrees at 9 bases. CDR3 length: 15 residues. CDR1 is GTSNPN and CDR2 is SVGIG in the germline V gene (reference sequence). The V and J ends lost 0 bases and 1 base, in that order; junction bases with no gene match: 2. CDR3 DNA: TGTGCCTGGAGTGTAGGCGGGAGGGGCACAGATACGCAGTATTTT. It is translated as CAWSVGGRGTDTQYF.

This clone was observed a handful of times. The rearrangement links TRBV30 to TRBJ2-3, with D perhaps TRBD1 (7 bases). The CDR3 covers 14 residues. Germline values: CDR1 GTSNPN, CDR2 SVGIG (reference sequence). V shed 3 bases and J shed 2 bases, with 12 bases lying between them. The CDR3 nucleotides are TGTGCCTGGAGCGCGGGACAGCCCACAGATACGCAGTATTTT. Its protein product is CAWSAGQPTDTQYF.

This clone was detected once. This chain joins TRBV2 and TRBJ2-1, with TRBD2 matching 9 bases. Per the germline V gene, CDR1 is SNHLY and CDR2 is FYNNEI. The V segment lost 2 bases and the J segment 2 bases; nucleotides outside the gene matches: 7. This CDR3 contains 17 residues. CDR3 region: CASSEIPSGIPYNEQFF. CDR3 nucleotides: TGTGCCAGCAGTGAAATCCCTAGCGGGATTCCCTACAATGAGCAGTTCTTC.